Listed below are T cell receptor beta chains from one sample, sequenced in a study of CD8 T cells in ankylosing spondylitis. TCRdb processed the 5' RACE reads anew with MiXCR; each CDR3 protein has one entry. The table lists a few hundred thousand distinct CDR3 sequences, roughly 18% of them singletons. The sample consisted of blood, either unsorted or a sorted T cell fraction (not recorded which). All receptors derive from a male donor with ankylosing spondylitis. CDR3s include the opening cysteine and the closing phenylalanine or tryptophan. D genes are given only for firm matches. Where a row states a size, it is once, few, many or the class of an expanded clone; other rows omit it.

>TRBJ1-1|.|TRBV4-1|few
CASSQGPTLWDTEAFF
TGCGCCAGCAGCCAAGGACCTACCCTCTGGGACACTGAAGCTTTCTTT
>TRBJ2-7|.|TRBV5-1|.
CASSLGGGEAYEQYF
TGCGCCAGCAGCTTGGGTGGCGGGGAAGCCTACGAGCAGTACTTC
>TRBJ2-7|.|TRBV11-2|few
CASSPRGLYYEQYF
TGTGCCAGCAGCCCCCGGGGACTTTACTACGAGCAGTACTTC
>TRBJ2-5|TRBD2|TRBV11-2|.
CASSLEAGGAETQYF
TGTGCCAGCAGCTTAGAAGCGGGGGGCGCAGAGACCCAGTACTTC
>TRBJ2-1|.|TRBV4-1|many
CASSPGESSYNEQFF
TGCGCCAGCAGCCCAGGAGAAAGCTCCTACAATGAGCAGTTCTTC
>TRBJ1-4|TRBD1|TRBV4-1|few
CASSQDGTGGAYEKLFF
TGCGCCAGCAGCCAAGATGGGACAGGGGGCGCTTATGAAAAACTGTTTTTT
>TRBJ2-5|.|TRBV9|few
CASSPEGPQYQETQYF
TGTGCCAGCAGCCCCGAGGGACCCCAGTACCAAGAGACCCAGTACTTC
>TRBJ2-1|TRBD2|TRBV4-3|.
CASSQVVGGSIYEQFF
TGCGCCAGCAGCCAAGTTGTCGGCGGGAGTATCTATGAGCAGTTCTTC
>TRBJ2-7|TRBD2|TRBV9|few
CASTSGVLPYEQYF
TGTGCCAGCACGAGCGGGGTACTCCCCTACGAGCAGTACTTC
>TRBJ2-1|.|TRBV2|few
CANNREGRLYNEQFF
TGTGCCAACAACAGGGAGGGGCGGTTATACAATGAGCAGTTCTTC
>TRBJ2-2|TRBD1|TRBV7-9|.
CASSLPGQGVTGELFF
TGTGCCAGCAGCTTACCGGGACAGGGGGTGACCGGGGAGCTGTTTTTT
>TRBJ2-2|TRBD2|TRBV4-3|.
CASSQDSSGRSTGELFF
TGCGCCAGCAGCCAGGATTCTAGCGGGAGAAGCACCGGGGAGCTGTTTTTT
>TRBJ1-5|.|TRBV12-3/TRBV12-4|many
CASSPVGQPQHF
TGTGCCAGCAGTCCAGTAGGACAGCCCCAGCATTTT
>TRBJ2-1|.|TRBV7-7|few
CASSMDSDPYNEQFF
TGTGCCAGCAGCATGGACAGTGACCCCTACAATGAGCAGTTCTTC
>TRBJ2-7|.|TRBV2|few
CASSEGGNEQYF
TGTGCCAGCAGTGAAGGAGGGAACGAGCAGTACTTC
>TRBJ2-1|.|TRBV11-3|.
CASSSKTGGFGEQFF
TGTGCCAGCAGCTCCAAAACCGGAGGTTTCGGTGAGCAGTTCTTC
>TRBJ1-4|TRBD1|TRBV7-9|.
CASSTDQGARDEKLFF
TGTGCCAGCAGCACTGACCAGGGGGCGCGAGATGAAAAACTGTTTTTT
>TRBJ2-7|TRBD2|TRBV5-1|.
CASSPSGGSSSYEQYF
TGCGCCAGCAGCCCAAGCGGGGGGTCTAGCTCCTACGAGCAGTACTTC
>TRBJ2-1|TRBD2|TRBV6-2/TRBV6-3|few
CASSHVIAGGPYNEQFF
TGTGCCAGCAGTCACGTTATAGCGGGGGGGCCCTACAATGAGCAGTTCTTC
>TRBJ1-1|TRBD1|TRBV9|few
CASSGTGGDTEAFF
TGTGCCAGCAGCGGGACAGGGGGAGACACTGAAGCTTTCTTT